Following are 21 T cell receptor beta chains from one sample sequenced in a study of shared clonotypes between healthy human individuals. Profiling relied on immunoSEQ multiplex PCR, and the TCRdb table lists in-frame clones only, not all of them. The table includes roughly 1,600,000 clones, approximately 98.5% detected once. Sequenced sample: naive CD4+ T cells sorted from blood. Subset in this sample: CD45RA+ positively selected. These receptor sequences come from a man aged 30 to 45 in good health.

The chain couples TRBV5-1 to TRBJ1-4, with 7 bases matching TRBD1. Trimming removed 4 bases from V and 8 bases from J; junction bases left unmatched: 5. Germline assignment: CDR1 SGHRS and CDR2 YFSETQ. This CDR3 is 13 amino acids long. CDR3 DNA sequence: TGCGCCAGCAGCGGGACAGACGGGGAAAAACTGTTTTTT. Translation gives CASSGTDGEKLFF.

This clone was observed a single time. The chain combines TRBV28 with TRBJ2-1; 9 nucleotides agree with TRBD2. This CDR3 has 16 amino acids. Germline trimming cut 5 bases from V and 4 bases from J; bases unmatched to any gene: 9. Germline loops: CDR1 MDHEN, CDR2 SYDVKM. Written as DNA, the CDR3 is TGTGCCAGCAGTATAATAGCGGGAGCCGGTTACAATGAGCAGTTCTTC. As protein: CASSIIAGAGYNEQFF.

This sequence joins TRBV28 and TRBJ2-3, with D possibly called TRBD1 or TRBD2 (5 bases each). This CDR3 contains 14 residues. V gave up 7 bases and J gave up 2 bases, with 13 bases separating them. Germline V lookup: CDR1 MDHEN, CDR2 SYDVKM. CDR3 loop: CASTTGAYTDTQYF. In nucleotides, the CDR3 is TGTGCCAGCACCACCGGGGCTTACACAGATACGCAGTATTTT. Complete variable domain (other parts from reference TRBV28 and TRBJ2-3): DVKVTQSSRYLVKRTGEKVFLECVQDMDHENMFWYRQDPGLGLRLIYFSYDVKMKEKGDIPEGYSVSREKKERFSLILESASTNQTSMYLCASTTGAYTDTQYFGPGTRLTVL.

DNA of the CDR3: TGTGCCATCAGTGCTAGGGTAGCAGATACGCAGTATTTT. Its protein is CAISARVADTQYF. This sequence joins TRBV10-3 and TRBJ2-3; no firm D call. CDR1 ENHRY and CDR2 SYGVKD come from the germline V gene. V dropped 4 bases and J dropped 4 bases, with 9 bases sitting between them. The CDR3 is made up of 13 amino acids.

A word on this clone: The same CDR3 also results from other DNA sequences found in this sample. V is TRBV5-1 and J is TRBJ2-1; 7 bases align to TRBD1. J gave up 3 bases and V 4 bases, and 7 bases lay outside the gene matches. CDR1 is SGHRS and CDR2 is YFSETQ in the germline V gene. The CDR3 runs 15 residues. The CDR3 DNA reads as TGCGCCAGCAGCCTGGTGGCAGGGGGCTACAATGAGCAGTTCTTC. This codes for CASSLVAGGYNEQFF.

This chain links TRBV6-1 with TRBJ2-7; possibly TRBD2 for D (7 bases). CDR1 MNHNS and CDR2 SASEGT come from the germline V gene. This CDR3 has 14 residues. Trimming stripped 6 bases from V and 2 bases from J, with 14 bases between. CDR3 amino acids: CASRGGRSPYEQYF. DNA for the CDR3: TGTGCCAGCAGGGGGGGGCGCAGCCCCTACGAGCAGTACTTC.

The chain has TRBV27 and TRBJ2-2, with D possibly being TRBD1 (6 bases). The CDR3 length is 17 residues. Trimming took off 4 bases at V and 3 bases at J, with 18 bases between the two ends. The germline gives CDR1 MNHEY, CDR2 SMNVEV (reference sequence). CDR3 region: CASSSVTTGSHTGELFF. The CDR3 bases are TGTGCCAGCAGTTCGGTCACAACAGGGTCCCACACCGGGGAGCTGTTTTTT.

The CDR3 sequence is CATSSEVEGAEYF. Written as DNA, the CDR3 is TGTGCCACCAGCAGCGAGGTCGAGGGGGCGGAGTACTTC. V usage is TRBV15 and J usage is TRBJ2-7, with 7 bases aligning to TRBD1. V dropped 3 bases and J dropped 11; count of bases not matched to a gene: 10. The CDR3 sequence is 13 residues long. Germline-derived CDR1 and CDR2 are LNHNV and YYDKDF (reference sequence).

This clone was counted between two and nine times. Other DNA sequences in this sample translate to the same CDR3. This chain connects TRBV9 to TRBJ2-3; D is undetermined. Trimming removed 0 bases at V and 5 bases at J, with 4 bases between. The CDR3 contains 12 residues. The germline gives CDR1 SGDLS, CDR2 YYNGEE. The CDR3 sequence is CASSVVGDTQYF. Written as DNA, the CDR3 is TGTGCCAGCAGCGTAGTTGGAGATACGCAGTATTTT.

The V gene is TRBV11-3, the J gene TRBJ2-2, with TRBD2 matching 7 bases. J gave up 6 bases and V 8 bases, and 6 bases lay outside the gene matches. Looked up from germline, CDR1 is SGHNT and CDR2 is YENEEA. CDR3 length: 13 residues. CDR3 DNA: TGTGCCAGCTCGCGGGAGACTCCCGGGGAGCTGTTTTTT. Protein sequence: CASSRETPGELFF.

For this clone: Other DNA sequences from this sample encode an identical CDR3 as well. The chain combines TRBV5-1 with TRBJ2-7; 7 bases map to TRBD1. The CDR3 is 14 amino acids. CDR1 and CDR2 from the germline V gene are SGHRS and YFSETQ. J lost 0 bases, V lost 4 bases, and 4 bases had no gene match. CDR3 region: CASSRDRSSYEQYF. The CDR3 nucleotides read TGCGCCAGCAGCCGGGACAGAAGCTCCTACGAGCAGTACTTC. Looking up the rest from reference TRBV5-1 and TRBJ2-7 gives the full variable domain: KAGVTQTPRYLIKTRGQQVTLSCSPISGHRSVSWYQQTPGQGLQFLFEYFSETQRNKGNFPGRFSGRQFSNSRSEMNVSTLELGDSALYLCASSRDRSSYEQYFGPGTRLTVT.

This clone has only one observation. The chain joins TRBV10-2 to TRBJ1-5; 10 nucleotides line up with TRBD1. This CDR3 region has 16 residues. Germline assignment: CDR1 WSHSY and CDR2 SAAADI. V trimming: 4 bases; J trimming: 6 bases; junction bases outside the gene matches: 9. This CDR3 reads CASSAPGQGFGQPQHF. CDR3 nucleotides: TGCGCCAGCAGTGCTCCGGGACAGGGGTTTGGTCAGCCCCAGCATTTT.

J is TRBJ2-7 and V is TRBV27, with TRBD1 matching 12 bases. V gave up 6 bases and J gave up 7 bases; unmatched junction bases: 10. This CDR3 comprises 15 residues. Germline V gives CDR1 MNHEY, CDR2 SMNVEV (reference sequence). The CDR3 region has the DNA TGTGCCAGCAGCAACAGCCGGGACAGGGGGCATGAGCAGTACTTC. Translation: CASSNSRDRGHEQYF.

The sample holds one count of this clone. The chain couples TRBV7-2 to TRBJ2-1; 9 bases agree with TRBD2. The CDR3 has 14 amino acids. The germline V gene encodes CDR1 SGHTA and CDR2 FQGNSA. The ends lost 4 bases at V and 8 bases at J; junction bases unmatched: 6. The CDR3: CASSSLAGVDEQFF. The DNA for the CDR3 is TGTGCCAGCAGCTCATTAGCGGGAGTGGATGAGCAGTTCTTC.

This chain connects TRBV9 to TRBJ2-3; D is tentatively TRBD1 or TRBD2 (5 bases each). This CDR3 has 17 residues. Germline V gene data show CDR1 as SGDLS and CDR2 as YYNGEE. V shed 3 bases and J shed 2 bases, with 19 bases lying between them. The CDR3, as DNA: TGTGCCAGCAGCGCTCTGTCAGGGCGGGCGATCACAGATACGCAGTATTTT. It encodes CASSALSGRAITDTQYF.

The chain has TRBV2 and TRBJ1-2; TRBD1 might be the D (5 bases). This CDR3 spans 15 amino acids. Germline loops: CDR1 SNHLY, CDR2 FYNNEI. The ends were cut back, 7 bases at V and 3 bases at J, with 18 bases in the middle. The DNA for the CDR3 is TGTGCCAGCAAGCCCCGCTCCAGGGAAGACTATGGCTACACCTTC. This codes for CASKPRSREDYGYTF.

With respect to this clone: Distinct nucleotide sequences in the sample also encode this CDR3. CDR3 region: CASSVNYGYTF. The CDR3 nucleotides are TGTGCCAGCAGCGTCAACTATGGCTACACCTTC. V usage is TRBV9 and J usage is TRBJ1-2; D is undetermined. Trimming removed 2 bases at V and 2 bases at J, with 1 base between. Germline values: CDR1 SGDLS, CDR2 YYNGEE. This CDR3 is built from 11 residues.

The chain is built from TRBV4-1 and TRBJ2-7, with TRBD1 matching 7 bases. Germline V CDR1 and CDR2: MGHRA, YSYEKL. With 7 bases clipped from V and 3 bases from J, the junction kept 9 bases outside the gene matches. This CDR3 contains 14 residues. DNA of the CDR3: TGCGCCAGCACGTTCCGGGACAGTTACTACGAGCAGTACTTC. This translates into CASTFRDSYYEQYF.

The chain uses TRBV18 and TRBJ1-2, with D perhaps TRBD1 (5 bases). The germline V and J ends were trimmed by 0 bases and 2 bases, with 10 bases remaining between them. Germline V gene data show CDR1 as KGHSH and CDR2 as LQKENI. The CDR3 is 15 residues long. CDR3 region: CASSPPNKGNYGYTF. As DNA, the CDR3 is TGTGCCAGCTCACCACCCAACAAGGGGAACTATGGCTACACCTTC.

The chain links TRBV28 to TRBJ2-2; 7 bases align to TRBD1. Trimming removed 6 bases from V and 2 bases from J; junction bases left unmatched: 6. Per germline, CDR1 MDHEN and CDR2 SYDVKM. The CDR3 runs 15 residues. CDR3 in DNA: TGTGCCAGCAGATTGGGACAGATTAACACCGGGGAGCTGTTTTTT. The encoded protein is CASRLGQINTGELFF.

The chain employs TRBV5-5 and TRBJ1-1, with 9 bases identical to TRBD1. Germline V gene data show CDR1 as SGHKS and CDR2 as YYEKEE (reference sequence). The CDR3 is made up of 13 amino acids. With 4 bases clipped from V and 10 bases from J, the junction kept 8 bases outside the gene matches. The CDR3 is CASSHTGGAGAFF. CDR3 nucleotide sequence: TGTGCCAGCAGCCACACAGGGGGCGCTGGAGCTTTCTTT.